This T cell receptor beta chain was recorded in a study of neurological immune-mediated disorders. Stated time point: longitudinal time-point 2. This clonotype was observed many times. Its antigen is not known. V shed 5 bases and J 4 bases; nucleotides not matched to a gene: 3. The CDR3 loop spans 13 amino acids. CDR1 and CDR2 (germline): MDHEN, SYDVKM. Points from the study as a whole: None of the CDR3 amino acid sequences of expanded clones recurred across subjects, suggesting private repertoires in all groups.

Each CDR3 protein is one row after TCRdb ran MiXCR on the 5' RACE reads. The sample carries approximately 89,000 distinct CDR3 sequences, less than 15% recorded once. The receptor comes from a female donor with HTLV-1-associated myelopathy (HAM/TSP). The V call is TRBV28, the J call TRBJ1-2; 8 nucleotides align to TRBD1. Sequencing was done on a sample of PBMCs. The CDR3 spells CASSRQGPYGYTF. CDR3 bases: TGTGCCAGCAGTCGACAGGGGCCCTATGGCTACACCTTC.